This entry lists 6 T cell receptor beta chains sequenced from one sample in a study of T cell repertoires in cytomegalovirus infection. For these TCRs, the target antigens are not known. TCRdb ran MiXCR on the reads and lists one entry per CDR3 protein. The sample lists 350,000 to 400,000 distinct CDR3 sequences, about 35% seen once, with less than 15% in the top ten. Sequencing used cultured PBMCs, obtained from culture after CMV antigen stimulation. The receptors shown here come from a human donor in good health (CMV status not recorded). Some clones in this sample may be carry-over from other donors' samples.

This clonotype turned up a few times. The chain is built from TRBV7-8 and TRBJ2-2, with TRBD2 identical over 10 bases. The J segment lost 5 bases and the V segment lost 8 bases, leaving 5 bases of the junction unmatched. The CDR3 consists of 14 residues. Per germline, CDR1 SGHVS and CDR2 FQNEAQ. Written as DNA, the CDR3 is TGTGCCAGCCTAGCGGGAGCCCTAACCGGGGAGCTGTTTTTT. Translating gives CASLAGALTGELFF.

V gene TRBV27 combines with J gene TRBJ2-1; the D gene is possibly TRBD2 (5 bases). Germline V gives CDR1 MNHEY, CDR2 SMNVEV (reference sequence). Trimming took off 5 bases at V and 0 bases at J, with 14 bases between the two ends. The CDR3 covers 16 residues. CDR3 nucleotides: TGTGCCAGCAGTACCATCCGCGGAGGCTCCTACAATGAGCAGTTCTTC. Residues: CASSTIRGGSYNEQFF.

This clonotype was seen a few times. The V gene is TRBV6-6, the J gene TRBJ2-3; TRBD2 matches 9 bases. The CDR3 sequence is 16 residues long. CDR1 is MNHNY and CDR2 is SVGAGI in the germline V gene (reference sequence). The ends lost 2 bases at V and 2 bases at J; junction bases unmatched: 5. CDR3 DNA: TGTGCCAGCAGTTACCTTGGACTAGCGTTCACAGATACGCAGTATTTT. Protein: CASSYLGLAFTDTQYF.

This clonotype was detected only a few times. The V call is TRBV28, the J call TRBJ2-3, with 7 bases fitting TRBD2. J lost 5 bases, V lost 7 bases, and 9 bases had no gene match. From germline, CDR1 is MDHEN and CDR2 SYDVKM. The CDR3 sequence is 14 residues long. The CDR3 DNA sequence: TGTGCCAGCAATCCTAGCGGTAGCGGAGATACGCAGTATTTT. This sequence encodes CASNPSGSGDTQYF.

The V call is TRBV7-6, the J call TRBJ2-2; 11 bases fit TRBD2. Germline assignment: CDR1 SGHVS and CDR2 FNYEAQ. With V trimmed by 1 base and J by 5 bases, 9 bases remained unmatched. The CDR3 extends over 18 amino acids. The CDR3 is CASSLVASGRIGTGELFF. Written as DNA, the CDR3 is TGTGCCAGCAGCTTAGTTGCTAGCGGGAGGATCGGGACCGGGGAGCTGTTTTTT.

This clonotype was seen more than once but under ten times. This chain links TRBV7-2 with TRBJ1-3; D uncertain. The CDR3 is 15 amino acids. The germline V gene has CDR1 SGHTA and CDR2 FQGNSA. V was trimmed by 5 bases and J by 0 bases, leaving 11 bases between them. This CDR3 is CASSTDTNSGNTIYF. In DNA form, the CDR3 reads TGTGCCAGCAGCACCGACACAAACTCTGGAAACACCATATATTTT.